This T cell receptor beta chain is from a study of blood T cell repertoires in COVID-19. For the study at large: Acute and convalescent COVID-19 samples came from the United States, Italy and Spain.

Clones were read by immunoSEQ multiplex PCR, and TCRdb kept only the in-frame ones, dropping some. The profile shows tens of thousands of clones, around 80% of them singletons. Germline V CDR1 and CDR2: MNHEY, SMNVEV (reference sequence). This CDR3 is built from 12 residues. The germline V and J ends were trimmed by 7 bases and 5 bases, with 12 bases remaining between them. The chain carries TRBV27 and TRBJ2-7; weak D call: TRBD2 (5 bases). The TCR was taken from a man between 60 and 75 years old in a cohort sampled during active COVID-19. What was sequenced was peripheral blood. The CDR3 DNA follows: TGTGCCAGCACTAGCTCCTTGCACGAGCAGTACTTC. Protein product: CASTSSLHEQYF.